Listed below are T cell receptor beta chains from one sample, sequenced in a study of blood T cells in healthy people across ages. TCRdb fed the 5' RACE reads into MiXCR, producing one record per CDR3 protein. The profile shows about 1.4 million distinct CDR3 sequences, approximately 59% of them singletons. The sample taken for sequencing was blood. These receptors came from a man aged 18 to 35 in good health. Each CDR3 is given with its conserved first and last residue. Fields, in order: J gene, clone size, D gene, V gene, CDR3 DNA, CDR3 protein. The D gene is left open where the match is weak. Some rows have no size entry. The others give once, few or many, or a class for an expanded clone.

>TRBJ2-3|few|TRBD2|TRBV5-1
TGCGCCAGCAGCGCCCGGGGGGGGACAGATACGCAGTATTTT
CASSARGGTDTQYF
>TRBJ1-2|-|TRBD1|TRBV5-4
TGTGCCAGCAGCCGGACAGGGATCCGATATGGCTACACCTTC
CASSRTGIRYGYTF
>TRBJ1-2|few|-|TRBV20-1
TGCAGTGCTAGTTCCAAACCTTATGACTATGGCTACACCTTC
CSASSKPYDYGYTF
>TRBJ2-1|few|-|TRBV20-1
TGCAGTGCTAGGACGGACACTGGAACCTACAATGAGCAGTTCTTC
CSARTDTGTYNEQFF
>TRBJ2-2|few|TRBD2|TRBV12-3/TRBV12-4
TGTGCCAGCCGCCGGACTAGCGGGAGCACCGGGGAGCTGTTTTTT
CASRRTSGSTGELFF
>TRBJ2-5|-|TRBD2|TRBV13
TGTGCCAGCAGCGAGGGACTAGCGGTTAAGGAGACCCAGTACTTC
CASSEGLAVKETQYF
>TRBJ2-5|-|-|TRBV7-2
TGTGCCAGCAGCTTAGGCCCAGCCATCCAAGAGACCCAGTACTTC
CASSLGPAIQETQYF
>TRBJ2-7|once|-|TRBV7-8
TGTGCCAGCAGCCTAGGGGTCAGGGTCTACGAGCAGTACTTC
CASSLGVRVYEQYF
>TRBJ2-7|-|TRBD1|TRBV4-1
TGCGCCAGCAGCCAAGTGGGGACAGGGCTCGACGAGCAGTACTTC
CASSQVGTGLDEQYF
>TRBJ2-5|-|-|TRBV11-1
TGTGCCAGCAGCTTCCCAGGGTACCAAGAGACCCAGTACTTC
CASSFPGYQETQYF
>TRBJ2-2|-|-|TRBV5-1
TGCGCCAGCAGTGGTGGGGTCGACGGGGAGCTGTTTTTT
CASSGGVDGELFF
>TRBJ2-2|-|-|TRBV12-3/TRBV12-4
TGTGCCAGCAGTTTAAGGGACGGACACACCGGGGAGCTGTTTTTT
CASSLRDGHTGELFF
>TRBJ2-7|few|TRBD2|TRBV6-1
TGTGCCAGCAGGCCGGGACTAGCGGGAGGCGAGCAGTACTTC
CASRPGLAGGEQYF
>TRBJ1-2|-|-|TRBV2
TGTGCCAGCACCTATAACTATGGCTACACCTTC
CASTYNYGYTF
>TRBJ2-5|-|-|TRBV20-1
TGCAGTGCTAGAGATAGGAGACAGCAAGAGACCCAGTACTTC
CSARDRRQQETQYF
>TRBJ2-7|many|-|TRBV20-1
TGCAGTGCTAGAGCGTCGAGCTACGAGCAGTACTTC
CSARASSYEQYF
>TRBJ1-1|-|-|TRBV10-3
TGTGCCGTCCGAGGGGTCCGGCCCTTGAACACTGAAGCTTTCTTT
CAVRGVRPLNTEAFF
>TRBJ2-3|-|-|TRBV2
TGTGCCAGCAGTGAAGCAGGGGTTCAGGGGAAGGATACGCAGTATTTT
CASSEAGVQGKDTQYF
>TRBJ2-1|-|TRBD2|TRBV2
TGTGCCAGCAATTGGCGGGAGAGGGGTGAGCAGTTCTTC
CASNWRERGEQFF
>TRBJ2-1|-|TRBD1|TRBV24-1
TGTGCCACCAGCCCCGGACAGGGACCCTACAATGAGCAGTTCTTC
CATSPGQGPYNEQFF
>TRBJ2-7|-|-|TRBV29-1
TGCAGCGTTGTTGTCAGGGGTGTTATCTACGAGCAGTACTTC
CSVVVRGVIYEQYF
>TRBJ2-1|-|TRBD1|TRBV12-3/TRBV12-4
TGTGCCAGCACCATGGGACAGAACCCCAATGAGCAGTTCTTC
CASTMGQNPNEQFF
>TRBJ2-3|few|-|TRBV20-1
TGCAGTGCTAGTTTGTCGGATACGCAGTATTTT
CSASLSDTQYF
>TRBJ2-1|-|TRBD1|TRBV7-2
TGTGCCAGCAGCGTTACCGGGACAGTGCAGTTCTTC
CASSVTGTVQFF
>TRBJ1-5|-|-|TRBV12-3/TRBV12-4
TGTGCCAGCAGTTTGACAGGACGGGCCGGTCAGCCCCAGCATTTT
CASSLTGRAGQPQHF
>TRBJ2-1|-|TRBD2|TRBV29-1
TGCAGCGTTGAAGATCTTACGGGGGGACAGTTCTTC
CSVEDLTGGQFF
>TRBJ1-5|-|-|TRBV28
TGTGCCAGCAGTCCAACAGGGACCGGTCAGCCCCAGCATTTT
CASSPTGTGQPQHF
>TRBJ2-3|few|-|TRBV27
TGTGCCAGCAGTTCCGATCGGGGGGATACGCAGTATTTT
CASSSDRGDTQYF
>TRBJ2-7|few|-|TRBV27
TGTGCCAGCAGTTTAAGTCAGGGGATATACGAGCAGTACTTC
CASSLSQGIYEQYF
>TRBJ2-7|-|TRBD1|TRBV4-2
TGTGCCAGCAGCCAACAAAGGCTACCCGGGACAGTCTCCTACGAGCAGTACTTC
CASSQQRLPGTVSYEQYF
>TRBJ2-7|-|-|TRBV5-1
TGCGCCAGCAGCCCCGGACGGATCCGAGGTTCCTACGAGCAGTACTTC
CASSPGRIRGSYEQYF
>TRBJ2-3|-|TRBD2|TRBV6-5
TGTGCCAGCAGCACAGGACTAGTTATCCCAGATACGCAGTATTTT
CASSTGLVIPDTQYF
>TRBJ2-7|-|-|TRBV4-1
TGCGCCAGCAGCCCCACCTCTGACAGCGAGCAGTACTTC
CASSPTSDSEQYF
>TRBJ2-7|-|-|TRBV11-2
TGTGCCAGCAGCTTAGGCTATGGACTCTCGAGATCCGAGCAGTACTTC
CASSLGYGLSRSEQYF
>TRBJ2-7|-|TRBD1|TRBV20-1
TGCAGTGCTAGAGTCCAGGTGGGGGACAGCTCCTACGAGCAGTACTTC
CSARVQVGDSSYEQYF
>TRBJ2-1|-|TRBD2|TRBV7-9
TGTGCCAGCAGAGTTACAGCGGGGGGCGGATCCTACAATGAGCAGTTCTTC
CASRVTAGGGSYNEQFF
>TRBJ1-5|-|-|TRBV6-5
TGTGCCAGCAGGCCCGGGGTTTATAGCAATCAGCCCCAGCATTTT
CASRPGVYSNQPQHF
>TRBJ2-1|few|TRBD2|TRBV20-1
TGCAGTGCTAGACGGCGGGGGGGCCTAAATGAGCAGTTCTTC
CSARRRGGLNEQFF
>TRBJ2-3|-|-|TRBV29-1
TGCAGCGCAGCTGTAAACAGGAACACAGATACGCAGTATTTT
CSAAVNRNTDTQYF
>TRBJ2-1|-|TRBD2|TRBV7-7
TGTGCCAGCAGCCATTCACTAGCGTACCACAATGAGCAGTTCTTC
CASSHSLAYHNEQFF
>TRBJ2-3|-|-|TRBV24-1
TGTGCCACCAGTGATTTGCAGGGCAGTACGCAGTATTTT
CATSDLQGSTQYF